Listed here are 30 T cell receptor beta chains from one sample, sequenced in a study of Ad26.COV2.S vaccination and SARS-CoV-2 variants. Here immunoSEQ multiplex PCR was the method, and the copy in TCRdb shows in-frame clones only, minus some. The repertoire includes more than 250,000 clones, around 87% of them detected once, and under 4% sits in the top ten. As to treatment: some 20 received Ad26.COV2.S at low or high dose, single or two shots; several received placebo; per-sample allocation not given. Day 63 following the first vaccine or placebo injection was when the samples were taken. Specimen: peripheral blood, collected in a trial of Ad26.COV2.S vaccine versus placebo. These TCRs come from a person aged 18-60 years who received the Ad26.COV2.S COVID-19 vaccine or a placebo.

The V and J genes are TRBV5-1 and TRBJ2-7; D is unresolved. Germline-derived CDR1 and CDR2 are SGHRS and YFSETQ. The germline V and J ends were trimmed by 5 bases and 0 bases, with 12 bases remaining between them. The CDR3 sequence is 14 residues long. In nucleotides, the CDR3 is TGCGCCAGCAGGTTTAGCCTAGACTCCTACGAGCAGTACTTC. Amino acids: CASRFSLDSYEQYF.

V usage is TRBV6-5 and J usage is TRBJ1-4, with 7 positions matching TRBD1. CDR1 is MNHEY and CDR2 is SVGAGI in the germline V gene. This CDR3 region has 14 residues. After removal of 6 bases from V and 5 bases from J, the junction contained 6 bases not matched to a gene. As DNA, the CDR3 is TGTGCCAGCAGAGTACAGGGGATAAATGAAAAACTGTTTTTT. Translated, it gives CASRVQGINEKLFF.

The V and J genes are TRBV2 and TRBJ1-5; D is perhaps TRBD1 (5 bases). From germline, CDR1 is SNHLY and CDR2 FYNNEI. This CDR3 contains 13 residues. V dropped 7 bases and J dropped 5 bases, with 12 bases sitting between them. CDR3 in amino acids: CASTRLGDQPQHF. The CDR3 bases are TGTGCCAGCACACGGTTGGGGGATCAGCCCCAGCATTTT.

The chain combines TRBV7-9 with TRBJ2-5; D may be TRBD1 (6 bases). There are 13 residues in the CDR3. Germline lookup yields CDR1 SEHNR and CDR2 FQNEAQ (reference sequence). V dropped 6 bases and J dropped 4 bases, with 12 bases sitting between them. Written as DNA, the CDR3 is TGTGCCAGCAGACCCACAGGGTTAGAGACCCAGTACTTC. Its protein product is CASRPTGLETQYF.

The chain carries TRBV30 and TRBJ1-2; 7 bases map to TRBD1. Per the germline V gene, CDR1 is GTSNPN and CDR2 is SVGIG (reference sequence). V gave up 7 bases and J gave up 7 bases; unmatched junction bases: 6. The CDR3 runs to 11 residues. The CDR3 nucleotides are TGTGCCTCCTCAACAGGGGCTGGCTACACCTTC. Its protein product is CASSTGAGYTF.

The table lists this clone with a few counts. CDR3 sequence reads: CASSLAVDTEAFF. The CDR3 DNA sequence: TGTGCCAGCAGCTTAGCAGTGGACACTGAAGCTTTCTTT. The V and J genes are TRBV7-9 and TRBJ1-1; D unresolved. V was cut by 0 bases and J by 3 bases, with 5 bases left in between. There are 13 residues in the CDR3. Looked up from germline, CDR1 is SEHNR and CDR2 is FQNEAQ (reference sequence).

V gene TRBV9 combines with J gene TRBJ1-4; 8 positions agree with TRBD1. CDR3 length equals 15 residues. V lost 3 bases, J lost 8 bases, and 9 bases stayed unmatched. CDR1 is SGDLS, CDR2 YYNGEE, per germline. CDR3 sequence: CASSGQGSLNEKLFF. The CDR3 DNA follows: TGTGCCAGCAGCGGACAGGGGAGTTTGAACGAAAAACTGTTTTTT.

V and J are TRBV5-6 and TRBJ2-2, with D possibly called TRBD1 or TRBD2 (5 bases each). CDR3 length equals 17 residues. Germline CDR1 SGHDT, CDR2 YYEEEE. V lost 1 base, J lost 1 base, and 14 bases lay in between. The CDR3 DNA follows: TGTGCCAGCAGCTTGAGGTGGGGGTCCCAGAACACCGGGGAGCTGTTTTTT. This translates into CASSLRWGSQNTGELFF.

The CDR3 spells CASSGSANTGELFF. The DNA for the CDR3 is TGCGCCAGCAGCGGGTCTGCGAACACCGGGGAGCTGTTTTTT. V usage is TRBV5-1 and J usage is TRBJ2-2, with unresolved D. This CDR3 is 14 amino acids long. V lost 4 bases and J lost 0, with 7 bases in between. Germline CDR1 reads SGHRS; CDR2 reads YFSETQ.

The chain is built from TRBV30 and TRBJ2-7; D is unresolved. The CDR3 has 13 amino acids. The germline V gene has CDR1 GTSNPN and CDR2 SVGIG (reference sequence). Deletions cut 6 bases from V and 4 bases from J, with 16 bases between. CDR3 DNA: TGTGCCTGTAATGCCGGGTCCTTATACGAGCAGTACTTC. The encoded protein is CACNAGSLYEQYF.

The chain links TRBV6-1 to TRBJ2-7; no clear D. Germline V gene data show CDR1 as MNHNS and CDR2 as SASEGT. CDR3 length: 13 amino acids. With 2 bases removed from V and 0 bases from J, the gap between germline ends came to 5 bases. CDR3 in amino acids: CASSESLSYEQYF. The DNA of the CDR3 is TGTGCCAGCAGTGAAAGTCTCTCCTACGAGCAGTACTTC.

V and J are TRBV3-1 (or the pseudogene TRBV3-2) and TRBJ2-1; TRBD1 aligns across 12 bases. The CDR3 covers 17 residues. V trimming: 4 bases; J trimming: 5 bases; junction bases outside the gene matches: 9. Germline-derived CDR1 and CDR2 are LGHDT and YNNKEL (reference sequence). DNA for the CDR3: TGTGCCAGCAGCCCATGGGGACAGGGGGCTTTCGACAATGAGCAGTTCTTC. Encoded protein: CASSPWGQGAFDNEQFF.

This clone was seen many times. The J gene is TRBJ2-7, the V gene TRBV27; possible D gene TRBD1, 5 bases. V was shortened by 4 bases and J by 0 bases, with 13 bases between the two germline ends. CDR1 and CDR2 from the germline V gene are MNHEY and SMNVEV (reference sequence). This CDR3 region has 15 residues. CDR3 nucleotide sequence: TGTGCCAGCAGTTGGGGCAGCGCCGTCTCCTACGAGCAGTACTTC. Residues: CASSWGSAVSYEQYF.

This chain uses TRBV30 with TRBJ1-3; D is possibly TRBD1 (6 bases). V lost 2 bases and J lost 1, with 9 bases in between. Looked up from germline, CDR1 is GTSNPN and CDR2 is SVGIG (reference sequence). The CDR3 contains 14 residues. The CDR3 protein is CAWSLQGSGNTIYF. The CDR3 bases are TGTGCCTGGAGTTTACAGGGATCTGGAAACACCATATATTTT.

CDR3 DNA sequence: TGTGCCAGCAGCTTAGATAGGGGGCGCGTCACTGAAGCTTTCTTT. Its translation is CASSLDRGRVTEAFF. V is TRBV7-9 and J is TRBJ1-1; 7 bases are shared with TRBD1. CDR3 length: 15 amino acids. The germline V gene has CDR1 SEHNR and CDR2 FQNEAQ (reference sequence). V lost 1 base to trimming and J lost 4 bases; unmatched junction nucleotides: 6.

The chain recombines TRBV11-2 with TRBJ2-3; no clear D. CDR1 is SGHAT, CDR2 FQNNGV, per germline. The CDR3 covers 15 residues. Trimming left V 1 base short and J 4 bases short, with 12 bases between. CDR3 DNA: TGTGCCAGCAGCTTAGGGCCGATTACTTCAGATACGCAGTATTTT. Encoded protein: CASSLGPITSDTQYF.

The CDR3 sequence is CASSLDSTDTQYF. The CDR3 nucleotides read TGTGCCAGCAGCTTAGATAGCACAGATACGCAGTATTTT. The J gene is TRBJ2-3, the V gene TRBV7-6; D call uncertain. The germline V gene has CDR1 SGHVS and CDR2 FNYEAQ. V lost 1 base, J lost 0 bases, and 2 bases lay in between. The CDR3 is 13 amino acids. Using reference TRBV7-6 and TRBJ2-3 for the parts outside the CDR3, the full variable domain is GAGVSQSPRYKVTKRGQDVALRCDPISGHVSLYWYRQALGQGPEFLTYFNYEAQQDKSGLPNDRFSAERPEGSISTLTIQRTEQRDSAMYRCASSLDSTDTQYFGPGTRLTVL.

J is TRBJ1-6 and V is TRBV28, with D perhaps TRBD1 (5 bases). In germline, CDR1 is MDHEN, CDR2 SYDVKM. CDR3 length: 15 residues. The ends were cut back, 6 bases at V and 4 bases at J, with 13 bases in the middle. The CDR3 DNA reads as TGTGCCAGCAGATTACGTACAGGTTATAATTCACCCCTCCACTTT. Its protein product is CASRLRTGYNSPLHF.

The chain couples TRBV5-6 to TRBJ2-7; TRBD2 matches at 11 bases. After removal of 5 bases from V and 3 bases from J, the junction contained 1 base not matched to a gene. Germline CDR1 SGHDT, CDR2 YYEEEE. CDR3 size: 13 residues. CDR3: CASRLAGVYEQYF. The CDR3 DNA sequence: TGTGCCAGCAGACTAGCGGGAGTCTACGAGCAGTACTTC.

CDR3 bases: TGCGCCAGCAGCCTTAGCCGGACAGCGAGGCAGCCCCAGCATTTT. Translated, it gives CASSLSRTARQPQHF. V and J are TRBV4-1 and TRBJ1-5; D perhaps matches TRBD1 (6 bases). The CDR3 contains 15 residues. Germline lookup yields CDR1 MGHRA and CDR2 YSYEKL. Trimming removed 4 bases from V and 7 bases from J, with 17 bases in between.

The chain links TRBV3-1 (or the pseudogene TRBV3-2) to TRBJ1-2; the D gene is possibly TRBD1 (6 bases). The CDR3 runs 14 residues. Germline lookup yields CDR1 LGHDT and CDR2 YNNKEL (reference sequence). Trimming removed 4 bases from V and 7 bases from J, with 16 bases in between. The CDR3 here is CASSPGTPGSGYTF. The CDR3 DNA is TGTGCCAGCAGCCCCGGGACACCCGGATCTGGCTACACCTTC.

The chain joins TRBV5-1 to TRBJ1-4; D perhaps matches TRBD1 (5 bases). The CDR3 is made up of 15 amino acids. Germline V gene lookup returns CDR1 SGHRS and CDR2 YFSETQ. Trimming took off 4 bases at V and 3 bases at J, with 13 bases between the two ends. DNA of the CDR3: TGCGCCAGCAGCCGCTCTGGGGGAGCTAATGAAAAACTGTTTTTT. Protein product: CASSRSGGANEKLFF.

The J gene is TRBJ1-1, the V gene TRBV18; D gene unclear. Germline CDR1 reads KGHSH; CDR2 reads LQKENI. V dropped 3 bases and J dropped 0 bases, with 14 bases sitting between them. This CDR3 is 16 amino acids long. CDR3 protein: CASSPRERTVNTEAFF. The CDR3 nucleotides read TGTGCCAGCTCACCCCGGGAAAGGACGGTGAACACTGAAGCTTTCTTT. Supplemented by reference TRBV18 and TRBJ1-1, the full variable domain reads NAGVMQNPRHLVRRRGQEARLRCSPMKGHSHVYWYRQLPEEGLKFMVYLQKENIIDESGMPKERFSAEFPKEGPSILRIQQVVRGDSAAYFCASSPRERTVNTEAFFGQGTRLTVV.

The gene calls are TRBV25-1 and TRBJ2-1, with 7 bases lining up with TRBD1. V lost 4 bases to trimming and J lost 10 bases; unmatched junction nucleotides: 10. The CDR3 covers 14 residues. CDR1 MGHDK and CDR2 SYGVNS come from the germline V gene. The CDR3 nucleotides are TGTGCCAGCAGTGCTAGGACAGGTTCTAGCGAGCAGTTCTTC. It is translated as CASSARTGSSEQFF.

DNA of the CDR3: TGTGCCAGCAGCAAACAGGGGGCAGTTGAAAAACTGTTTTTT. Translation gives CASSKQGAVEKLFF. The chain carries TRBV5-4 and TRBJ1-4, with TRBD1 matching 9 bases. Germline CDR1 reads SGHNT; CDR2 reads YYREEE (reference sequence). V lost 4 bases, J lost 7 bases, and 5 bases stayed unmatched. The CDR3 has 14 amino acids.

V usage is TRBV23-1 and J usage is TRBJ2-1, with D tentatively TRBD1 (6 bases). TRBV23-1 is known as an ORF, though its function is uncertain. V gave up 0 bases and J gave up 4 bases, with 16 bases separating them. CDR3 length equals 17 residues. Here the CDR3 reads CASSQSQAGAAYNEQFF. CDR3 coding DNA: TGCGCCAGCAGTCAATCCCAGGCAGGGGCGGCGTACAATGAGCAGTTCTTC.

The chain is built from TRBV30 and TRBJ1-4, with D unresolved. The V end lost 3 bases, the J end lost 7 bases, and 12 bases lay between the germline ends. Germline lookup yields CDR1 GTSNPN and CDR2 SVGIG (reference sequence). This CDR3 has 13 amino acids. Here the CDR3 reads CAWRAPPGEKLFF. The DNA of the CDR3 is TGTGCCTGGAGGGCTCCACCAGGTGAAAAACTGTTTTTT.

There are a few counts of this clone. The chain couples TRBV2 to TRBJ1-6, with a weak D call TRBD1 (5 bases). The germline V gene encodes CDR1 SNHLY and CDR2 FYNNEI. V was clipped by 5 bases and J by 7 bases, with 15 bases between them. The CDR3 covers 15 residues. The CDR3 coding sequence is TGTGCCAGCAGTCTGCTGGGACTGGAGAATTCACCCCTCCACTTT. Protein sequence: CASSLLGLENSPLHF.

V and J are TRBV6-5 and TRBJ1-2; D is unresolved. Trimming left V 6 bases short and J 4 bases short, with 18 bases between. CDR1 and CDR2 (germline): MNHEY, SVGAGI. The CDR3 runs to 15 residues. In nucleotides, the CDR3 is TGTGCCAGCAGCCAAGACATGGCCACTCTCTATGGCTACACCTTC. This encodes CASSQDMATLYGYTF.

This clone was recorded only once. The J gene is TRBJ1-1, the V gene TRBV15; D not resolved. Trimming removed 1 base at V and 1 base at J, with 7 bases between. CDR3 size: 14 residues. Germline V gene lookup returns CDR1 LNHNV and CDR2 YYDKDF (reference sequence). CDR3 DNA: TGTGCCACCAGCAGAGGGAGAGGGAACACTGAAGCTTTCTTT. Its translation: CATSRGRGNTEAFF.